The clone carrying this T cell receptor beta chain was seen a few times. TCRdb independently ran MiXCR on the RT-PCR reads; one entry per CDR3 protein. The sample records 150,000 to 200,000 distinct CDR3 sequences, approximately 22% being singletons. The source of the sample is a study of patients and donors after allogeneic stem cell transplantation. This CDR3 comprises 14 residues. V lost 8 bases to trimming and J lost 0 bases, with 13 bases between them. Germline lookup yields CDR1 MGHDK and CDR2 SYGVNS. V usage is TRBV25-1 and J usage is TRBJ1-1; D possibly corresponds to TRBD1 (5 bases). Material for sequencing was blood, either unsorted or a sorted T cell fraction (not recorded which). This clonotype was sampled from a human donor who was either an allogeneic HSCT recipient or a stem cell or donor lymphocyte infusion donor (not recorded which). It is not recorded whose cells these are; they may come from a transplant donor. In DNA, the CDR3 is TGTGCCAGCGGTGTTGGGGGATTGAACACTGAAGCTTTCTTT. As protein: CASGVGGLNTEAFF.